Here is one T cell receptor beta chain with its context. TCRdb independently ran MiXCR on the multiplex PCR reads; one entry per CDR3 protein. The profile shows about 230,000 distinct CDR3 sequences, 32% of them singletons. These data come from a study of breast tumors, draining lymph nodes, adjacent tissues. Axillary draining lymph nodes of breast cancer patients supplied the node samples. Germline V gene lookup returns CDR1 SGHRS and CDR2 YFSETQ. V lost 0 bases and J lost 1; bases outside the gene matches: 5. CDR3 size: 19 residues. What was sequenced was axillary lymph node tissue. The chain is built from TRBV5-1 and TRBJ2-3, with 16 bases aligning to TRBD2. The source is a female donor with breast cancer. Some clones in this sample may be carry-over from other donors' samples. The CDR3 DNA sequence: TGCGCCAGCAGCTTGGACGGGACTAGCGGGAGGGCCGGCACAGATACGCAGTATTTT. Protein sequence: CASSLDGTSGRAGTDTQYF.